The entry that follows covers one TCR beta chain sequence. Antigen specificity is unknown. TCRdb keeps only in-frame clones here, not all; method: immunoSEQ multiplex PCR. Of about 90,000 clones listed, 80% to 95% are singletons. This entry is derived from a study of graft-versus-host responses after intestinal transplantation. Specimen: unstimulated CD4+ T cells sorted from spleen or lymph node cells, collected before transplant. This receptor was taken from a human donor who was the organ donor for an intestinal transplant.

The CDR3 DNA reads as TGTGCCAGCTCGCGATCAAGCGGGGGACCTGAAGCTTTCTTT. Protein: CASSRSSGGPEAFF. The gene calls are TRBV18 and TRBJ1-1, with a tentative D call TRBD1 (5 bases). This CDR3 spans 14 amino acids. V lost 6 bases and J lost 6, with 17 bases in between. Per the germline V gene, CDR1 is KGHSH and CDR2 is LQKENI. Drawing the rest from reference TRBV18 and TRBJ1-1, the complete variable domain is NAGVMQNPRHLVRRRGQEARLRCSPMKGHSHVYWYRQLPEEGLKFMVYLQKENIIDESGMPKERFSAEFPKEGPSILRIQQVVRGDSAAYFCASSRSSGGPEAFFGQGTRLTVV.